The 3 T cell receptor beta chains below all came from one sample that was sequenced in a study of blood T cells in healthy people across ages. The second PCR ran 7 to 11 cycles with a sample-barcoded 5' primer and J-beta primers. Each CDR3 protein is one row after TCRdb ran MiXCR on the 5' RACE reads. The data hold approximately 730,000 distinct CDR3 sequences, with roughly 50% observed a single time. Sequencing was carried out using blood. These receptors originate from a man older than 75 in good health.

The V and J genes are TRBV3-1 and TRBJ2-4; D is perhaps TRBD2 (5 bases). CDR3 length: 15 amino acids. Trimming pared 5 bases from V and 13 bases from J, leaving 24 bases between. The V gene's germline CDR1 is LGHDT and CDR2 YNNKEL (reference sequence). The chain's CDR3 is CASSVGAGGPYKQYF. CDR3 coding DNA: TGTGCCAGCAGCGTTGGTGCAGGAGGTCCCTACAAGCAGTACTTC.

The V call is TRBV9, the J call TRBJ2-4; 8 nucleotides line up with TRBD1. The J call may be in error: the DNA end matches TRBJ2-7 better. In germline, CDR1 is SGDLS, CDR2 YYNGEE. This CDR3 has 14 residues. The CDR3 spells CASGRTGIAYEQYF. CDR3 coding DNA: TGTGCCAGCGGAAGGACAGGGATAGCCTACGAGCAGTACTTC.

This clonotype showed up just once. V usage is TRBV18 and J usage is TRBJ1-6; D unresolved. Germline CDR1 reads KGHSH; CDR2 reads LQKENI. The CDR3 loop spans 13 amino acids. V was trimmed by 3 bases and J by 10 bases, leaving 10 bases between them. This CDR3 reads CASSPDRLSPLHF. The CDR3 nucleotides read TGTGCCAGCTCACCCGACCGGCTGTCACCCCTCCACTTT.